Reported below is one TCR beta chain. This sample was taken from a study of blood T cell repertoires in COVID-19. The participants were between roughly 18 and 100 years old and came from roughly 24 US areas. Cohorts were assigned according to the clinical history that participants reported. How the authors handled the data: Estimates of nucleated cell counts were drawn from the amplification of reference gene primers. Sequenced by immunoSEQ multiplex PCR; TCRdb stores in-frame clones only, minus some. Clone size and the V and J calls come from that table; the DNA yielded D and trimming. This table holds under 500,000 clones, nearly 90% found once. This CDR3 comprises 15 residues. Germline lookup yields CDR1 SNHLY and CDR2 FYNNEI. The J segment lost 4 bases and the V segment lost 7 bases, leaving 8 bases of the junction unmatched.

The clonotype comes from a woman aged 18-29 years with acute COVID-19. The chain combines TRBV2 with TRBJ1-1; 11 nucleotides line up with TRBD1. The sample consisted of PBMCs or T cells enriched from blood (not recorded which). The CDR3 nucleotides are TGTGCCAGCATGGGACAGGGGGTGGTTGGCACTGAAGCTTTCTTT. Its protein is CASMGQGVVGTEAFF.